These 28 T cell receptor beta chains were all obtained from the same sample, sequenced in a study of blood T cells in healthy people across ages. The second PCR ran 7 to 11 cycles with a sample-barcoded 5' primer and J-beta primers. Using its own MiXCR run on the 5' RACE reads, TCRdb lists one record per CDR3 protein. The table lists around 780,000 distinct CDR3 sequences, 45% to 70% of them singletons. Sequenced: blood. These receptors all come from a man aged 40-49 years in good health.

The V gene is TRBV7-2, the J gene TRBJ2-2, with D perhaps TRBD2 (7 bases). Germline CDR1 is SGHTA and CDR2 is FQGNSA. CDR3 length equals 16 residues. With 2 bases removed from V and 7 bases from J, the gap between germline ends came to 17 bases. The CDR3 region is CASSLIGGPGGGELFF. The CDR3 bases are TGTGCCAGCAGCTTAATCGGGGGGCCTGGCGGCGGGGAGCTGTTTTTT.

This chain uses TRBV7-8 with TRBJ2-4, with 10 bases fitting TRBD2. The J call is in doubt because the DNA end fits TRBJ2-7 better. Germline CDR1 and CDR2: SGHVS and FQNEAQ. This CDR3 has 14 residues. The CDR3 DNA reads TGTGCCAGCAGCTTGTCTAGCGGGAGCCACGAGCAGTACTTC. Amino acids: CASSLSSGSHEQYF.

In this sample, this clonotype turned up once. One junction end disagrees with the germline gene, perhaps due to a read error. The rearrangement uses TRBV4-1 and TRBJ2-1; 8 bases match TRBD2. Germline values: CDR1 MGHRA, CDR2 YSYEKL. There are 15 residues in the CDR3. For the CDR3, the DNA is TGTGCCAGCAGCCAAGGAACGGGGGGGTTGGATGAGCAGTTCTTC. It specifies CASSQGTGGLDEQFF.

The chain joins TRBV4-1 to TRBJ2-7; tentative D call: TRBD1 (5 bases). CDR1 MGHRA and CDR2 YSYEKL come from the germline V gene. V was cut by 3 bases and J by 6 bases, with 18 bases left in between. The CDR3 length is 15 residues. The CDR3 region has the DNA TGCGCCAGCAGCCAGTACACACAGGTCCCCTCCGAGCAGTACTTC. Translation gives CASSQYTQVPSEQYF.

This CDR3 reads CASSQDRSSRQFF. In DNA, the CDR3 is TGCGCCAGCAGCCAAGACAGGTCCTCACGGCAGTTCTTC. The genes are TRBV4-3 and TRBJ2-1; D gene uncertain. CDR3 length: 13 residues. Trimming took 0 bases from V and 12 from J, leaving 12 bases between them. Germline V lookup: CDR1 LGHNA, CDR2 YSLEER.

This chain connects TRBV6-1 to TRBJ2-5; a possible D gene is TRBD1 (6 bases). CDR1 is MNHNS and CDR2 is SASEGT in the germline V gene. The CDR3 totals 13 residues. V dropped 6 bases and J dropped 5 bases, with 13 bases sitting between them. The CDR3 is CASRKGGFETQYF. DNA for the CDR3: TGTGCCAGCAGGAAAGGGGGATTTGAGACCCAGTACTTC.

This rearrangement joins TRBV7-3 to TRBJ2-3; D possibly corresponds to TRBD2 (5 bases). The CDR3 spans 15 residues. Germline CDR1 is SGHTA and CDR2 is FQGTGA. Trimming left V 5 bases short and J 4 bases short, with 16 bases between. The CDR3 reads CASSQLLDASDTQYF. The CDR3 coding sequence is TGTGCCAGCAGCCAATTACTAGACGCCTCAGATACGCAGTATTTT.

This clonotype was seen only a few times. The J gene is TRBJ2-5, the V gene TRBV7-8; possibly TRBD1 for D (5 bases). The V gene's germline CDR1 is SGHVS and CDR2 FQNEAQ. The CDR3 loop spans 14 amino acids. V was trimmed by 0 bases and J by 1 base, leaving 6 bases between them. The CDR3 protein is CASSLAGLQETQYF. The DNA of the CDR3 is TGTGCCAGCAGCTTAGCGGGGCTCCAAGAGACCCAGTACTTC.

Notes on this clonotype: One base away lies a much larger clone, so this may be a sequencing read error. The CDR3 protein is CASRSGTGGYEQYF. CDR3 in DNA: TGTGCCAGCAGGTCCGGGACAGGGGGCTACGAGCAGTACTTC. The chain carries TRBV6-5 and TRBJ2-7; 11 bases agree with TRBD1. Germline CDR1 reads MNHEY; CDR2 reads SVGAGI. CDR3 size: 14 residues. V lost 6 bases and J lost 3; bases outside the gene matches: 4.

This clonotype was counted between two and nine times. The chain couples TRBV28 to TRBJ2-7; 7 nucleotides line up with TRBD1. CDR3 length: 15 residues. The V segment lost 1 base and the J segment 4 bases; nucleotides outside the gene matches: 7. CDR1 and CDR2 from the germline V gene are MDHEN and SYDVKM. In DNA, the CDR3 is TGTGCCAGCAGTTTATACAGGGGCTCGGGTTACGAGCAGTACTTC. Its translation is CASSLYRGSGYEQYF.

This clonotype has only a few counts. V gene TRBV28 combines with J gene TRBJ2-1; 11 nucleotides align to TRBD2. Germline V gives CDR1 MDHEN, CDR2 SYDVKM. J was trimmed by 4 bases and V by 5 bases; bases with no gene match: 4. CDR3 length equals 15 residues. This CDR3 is CASSTLAGVYNEQFF. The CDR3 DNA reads TGTGCCAGCAGTACACTAGCGGGAGTTTACAATGAGCAGTTCTTC.

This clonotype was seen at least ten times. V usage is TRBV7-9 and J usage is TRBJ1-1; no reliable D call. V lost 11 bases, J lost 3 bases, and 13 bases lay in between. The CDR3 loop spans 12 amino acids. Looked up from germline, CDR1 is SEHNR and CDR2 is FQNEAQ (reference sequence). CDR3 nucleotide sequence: TGTGCCCTCCTGTCAGGTGACACTGAAGCTTTCTTT. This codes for CALLSGDTEAFF.

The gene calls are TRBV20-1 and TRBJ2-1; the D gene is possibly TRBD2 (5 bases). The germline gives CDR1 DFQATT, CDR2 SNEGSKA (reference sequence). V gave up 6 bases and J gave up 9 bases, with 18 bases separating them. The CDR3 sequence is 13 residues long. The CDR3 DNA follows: TGCAGTGCCACTCCGCTAGCCCGGGGTGAGCAGTTCTTC. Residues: CSATPLARGEQFF.

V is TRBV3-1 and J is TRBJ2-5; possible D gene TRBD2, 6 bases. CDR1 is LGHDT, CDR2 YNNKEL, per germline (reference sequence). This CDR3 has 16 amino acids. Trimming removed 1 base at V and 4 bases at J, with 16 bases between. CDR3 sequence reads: CASSQGEARERETQYF. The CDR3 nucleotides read TGTGCCAGCAGCCAAGGGGAGGCCCGGGAGCGAGAGACCCAGTACTTC.

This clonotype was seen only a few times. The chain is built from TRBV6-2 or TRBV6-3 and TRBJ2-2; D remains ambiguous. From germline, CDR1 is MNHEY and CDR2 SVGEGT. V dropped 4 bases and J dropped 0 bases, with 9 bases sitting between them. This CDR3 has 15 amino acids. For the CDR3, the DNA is TGTGCCAGCAGTTGGACGACCGCGAACACCGGGGAGCTGTTTTTT. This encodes CASSWTTANTGELFF.

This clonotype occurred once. The CDR3 reads CASSGRQGPGELFF. The CDR3 DNA follows: TGTGCCAGCAGCGGCCGACAGGGCCCCGGGGAGCTGTTTTTT. The chain joins TRBV9 to TRBJ2-2; TRBD1 agrees at 7 bases. The CDR3 length is 14 residues. Germline V gene lookup returns CDR1 SGDLS and CDR2 YYNGEE. The junction had 5 bases not matched to a gene; V was cut back by 3 bases and J by 6 bases.

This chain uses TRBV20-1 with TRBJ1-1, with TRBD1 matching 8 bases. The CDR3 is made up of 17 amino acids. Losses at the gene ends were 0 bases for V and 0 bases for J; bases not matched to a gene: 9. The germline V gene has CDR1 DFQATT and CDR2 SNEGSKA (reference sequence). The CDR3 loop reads CSARDPLLTGVNTEAFF. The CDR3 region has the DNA TGCAGTGCTAGAGATCCATTATTGACAGGGGTGAACACTGAAGCTTTCTTT.

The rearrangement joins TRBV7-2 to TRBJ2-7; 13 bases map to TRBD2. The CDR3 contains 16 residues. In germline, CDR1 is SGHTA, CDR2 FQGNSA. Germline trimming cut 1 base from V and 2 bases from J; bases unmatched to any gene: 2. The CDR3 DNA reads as TGTGCCAGCAGCTTAGTACTAGCGGGAGGGCCCTACGAGCAGTACTTC. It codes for CASSLVLAGGPYEQYF. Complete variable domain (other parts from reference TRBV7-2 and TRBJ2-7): GAGVSQSPSNKVTEKGKDVELRCDPISGHTALYWYRQSLGQGLEFLIYFQGNSAPDKSGLPSDRFSAERTGGSVSTLTIQRTQQEDSAVYLCASSLVLAGGPYEQYFGPGTRLTVT.

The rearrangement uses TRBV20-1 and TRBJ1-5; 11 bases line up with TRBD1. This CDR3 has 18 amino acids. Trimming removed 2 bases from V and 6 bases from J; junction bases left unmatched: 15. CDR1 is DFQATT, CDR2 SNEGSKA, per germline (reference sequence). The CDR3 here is CSARSSDIGTGGTQPQHF. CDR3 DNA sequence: TGCAGTGCTAGATCGTCGGATATCGGGACAGGGGGTACTCAGCCCCAGCATTTT.

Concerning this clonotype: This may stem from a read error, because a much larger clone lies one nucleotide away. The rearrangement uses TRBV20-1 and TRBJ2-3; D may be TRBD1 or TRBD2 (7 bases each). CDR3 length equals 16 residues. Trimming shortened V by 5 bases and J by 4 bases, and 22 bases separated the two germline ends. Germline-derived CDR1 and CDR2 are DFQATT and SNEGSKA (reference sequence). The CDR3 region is CSALRTSETGSDTQYF. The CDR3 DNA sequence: TGCAGTGCTCTAAGAACTAGCGAGACAGGGTCAGATACGCAGTATTTT.

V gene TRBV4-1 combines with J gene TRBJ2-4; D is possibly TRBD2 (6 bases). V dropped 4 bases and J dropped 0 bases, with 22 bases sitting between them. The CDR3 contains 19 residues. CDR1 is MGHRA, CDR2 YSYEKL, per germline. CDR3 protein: CASSLGPPAGLIAKNIQYF. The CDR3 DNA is TGCGCCAGCAGCCTGGGCCCCCCGGCGGGGCTAATAGCCAAAAACATTCAGTACTTC.

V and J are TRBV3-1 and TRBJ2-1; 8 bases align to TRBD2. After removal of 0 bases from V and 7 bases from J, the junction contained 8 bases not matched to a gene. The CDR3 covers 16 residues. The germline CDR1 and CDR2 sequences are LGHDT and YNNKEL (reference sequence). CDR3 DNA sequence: TGTGCCAGCAGCCAAGAAACGGGGGGGGGGGGAAATGAGCAGTTCTTC. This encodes CASSQETGGGGNEQFF.

CDR3 amino acids: CASSPGGALYNEQFF. CDR3 coding DNA: TGTGCCAGCAGCCCTGGGGGGGCCCTTTACAATGAGCAGTTCTTC. This sequence joins TRBV7-9 and TRBJ2-1; TRBD2 is a possible D gene (7 bases). Germline V lookup: CDR1 SEHNR, CDR2 FQNEAQ (reference sequence). V gave up 5 bases and J gave up 4 bases, with 15 bases separating them. The CDR3 runs 15 residues.

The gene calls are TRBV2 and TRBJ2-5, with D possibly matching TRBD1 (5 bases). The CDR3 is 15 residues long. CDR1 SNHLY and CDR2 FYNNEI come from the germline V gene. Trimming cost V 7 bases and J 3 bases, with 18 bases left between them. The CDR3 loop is CASTHPRQTEETQYF. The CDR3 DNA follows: TGTGCCAGCACCCACCCCAGACAGACAGAAGAGACCCAGTACTTC.

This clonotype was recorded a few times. In DNA, the CDR3 is TGCGCCAGCAGCTTGAGCCCACAGGGGCTTAGGAATGAGCAGTTCTTC. Translating gives CASSLSPQGLRNEQFF. The rearrangement joins TRBV5-1 to TRBJ2-1, with 7 bases matching TRBD1. CDR1 and CDR2 (germline): SGHRS, YFSETQ. CDR3 length: 16 amino acids. V was pared by 1 base and J by 7 bases, with 11 bases of the junction left unmatched. The complete variable domain, with remaining parts taken from reference TRBV5-1 and TRBJ2-1, reads KAGVTQTPRYLIKTRGQQVTLSCSPISGHRSVSWYQQTPGQGLQFLFEYFSETQRNKGNFPGRFSGRQFSNSRSEMNVSTLELGDSALYLCASSLSPQGLRNEQFFGPGTRLTVL.

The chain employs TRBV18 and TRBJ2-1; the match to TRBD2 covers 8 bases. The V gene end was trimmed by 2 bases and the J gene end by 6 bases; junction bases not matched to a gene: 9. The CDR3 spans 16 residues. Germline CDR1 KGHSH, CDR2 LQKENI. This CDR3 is CASSPGSLAGSNEQFF. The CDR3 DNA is TGTGCCAGCTCACCAGGGTCCCTAGCGGGTTCCAATGAGCAGTTCTTC.

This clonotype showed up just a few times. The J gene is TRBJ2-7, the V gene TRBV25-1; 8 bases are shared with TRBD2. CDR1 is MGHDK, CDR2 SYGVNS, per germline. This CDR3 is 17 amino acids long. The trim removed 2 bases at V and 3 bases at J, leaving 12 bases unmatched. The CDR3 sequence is CASSEAYDSGIVYEQYF. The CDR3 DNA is TGTGCCAGCAGTGAAGCCTACGATAGCGGGATCGTCTACGAGCAGTACTTC.

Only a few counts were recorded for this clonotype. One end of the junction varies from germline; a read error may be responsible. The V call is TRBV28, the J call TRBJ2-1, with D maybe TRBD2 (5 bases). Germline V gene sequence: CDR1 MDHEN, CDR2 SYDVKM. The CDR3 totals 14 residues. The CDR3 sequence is CASTLMGSYNEQFF. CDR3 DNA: TGTGCCAGCACTTTAATGGGGAGCTACAATGAGCAGTTCTTC.